This entry lists 29 T cell receptor beta chains sequenced from one sample in a study of blood T cell repertoires in COVID-19. Sequenced by immunoSEQ multiplex PCR; TCRdb stores in-frame clones only, minus some. The data show about 69,000 clones, roughly three quarters seen once. Sequenced: peripheral blood. The receptors were sampled from a human donor in a cohort sampled during active COVID-19.

The chain joins TRBV18 to TRBJ1-1; weak D call: TRBD1 (5 bases). The CDR3 contains 13 residues. In germline, CDR1 is KGHSH, CDR2 LQKENI. Deletions cut 3 bases from V and 1 base from J, with 6 bases between. CDR3 loop: CASSPTENTEAFF. For the CDR3, the DNA is TGTGCCAGCTCACCGACAGAGAACACTGAAGCTTTCTTT.

This clone appeared a few times. For the CDR3, the DNA is TGTGCCAGCAGCTCAATCAGGGGGAGAGAGACCCAGTACTTC. This encodes CASSSIRGRETQYF. The chain combines TRBV7-2 with TRBJ2-5; TRBD1 matches 7 bases. The trim removed 4 bases at V and 4 bases at J, leaving 6 bases unmatched. CDR1 and CDR2 from the germline V gene are SGHTA and FQGNSA. CDR3 size: 14 residues.

This chain joins TRBV22-1 and TRBJ2-7; TRBD2, as called in the table, went unchecked against the DNA. TRBV22-1 is a pseudogene segment. The CDR3 is 17 residues long. The CDR3 DNA is TGTCCTGGGAGCGCACGGAGTTGGGCAGGACTATTCTACGAGCAGTACTTC. This translates into CPGSARSWAGLFYEQYF.

The chain couples TRBV30 to TRBJ1-5; TRBD1 matches 7 bases. The CDR3 totals 13 residues. V lost 7 bases and J lost 0; bases outside the gene matches: 3. The V gene's germline CDR1 is GTSNPN and CDR2 SVGIG (reference sequence). This CDR3 reads CASQGGSNQPQHF. The CDR3 DNA is TGTGCCTCCCAGGGGGGTAGCAATCAGCCCCAGCATTTT.

This clone was recorded a few times. This rearrangement joins TRBV30 to TRBJ2-1; weak D call: TRBD1 (6 bases). Per the germline V gene, CDR1 is GTSNPN and CDR2 is SVGIG (reference sequence). This CDR3 has 11 amino acids. Trimming shortened V by 8 bases and J by 4 bases, and 9 bases separated the two germline ends. The CDR3 region has the DNA TGTGCCACACAGGGTTACAATGAGCAGTTCTTC. This sequence encodes CATQGYNEQFF.

This chain uses TRBV12-5 with TRBJ2-7, with a possible D match to TRBD1 (6 bases). This CDR3 is 18 amino acids long. The germline CDR1 and CDR2 sequences are LGHNT and FRNRAP. Deletions cut 2 bases from V and 5 bases from J, with 25 bases between. The CDR3 coding sequence is TGTGCTAGTGGTTTGCCCCAACCCCCTCTCAGGGACACCCACGAGCAGTACTTC. Its protein is CASGLPQPPLRDTHEQYF.

V and J are TRBV6-1 and TRBJ1-1; weak D call: TRBD1 (5 bases). The V gene lost 6 bases and the J gene lost 0 bases, with 11 bases spanning the gap. Germline assignment: CDR1 MNHNS and CDR2 SASEGT. The CDR3 covers 14 residues. CDR3 nucleotide sequence: TGTGCCAGCAGACAGGAAACCATGAACACTGAAGCTTTCTTT. It is translated as CASRQETMNTEAFF.

The CDR3 loop reads CASSARQGRTGANVLTF. CDR3 DNA: TGTGCCAGCAGTGCCCGACAGGGGCGCACTGGGGCCAACGTCCTGACTTTC. The V call is TRBV25-1, the J call TRBJ2-6; 8 bases align to TRBD1. V dropped 4 bases and J dropped 2; count of bases not matched to a gene: 7. This CDR3 has 17 amino acids. CDR1 is MGHDK, CDR2 SYGVNS, per germline.

The rearrangement uses TRBV29-1 and TRBJ2-3, with D possibly TRBD2 on 7 matching bases. Germline V CDR1 and CDR2: SQVTM, ANQGSEA. Trimming shortened V by 2 bases and J by 6 bases, and 15 bases separated the two germline ends. The CDR3 runs 14 residues. The CDR3 sequence is CSVERGGGRDTQYF. The CDR3 coding sequence is TGCAGCGTTGAACGAGGGGGGGGTAGGGATACGCAGTATTTT.

V is TRBV6-5 and J is TRBJ1-2; D gene uncertain. V was pared by 2 bases and J by 6 bases, with 10 bases between. Germline assignment: CDR1 MNHEY and CDR2 SVGAGI. This CDR3 region has 13 residues. The CDR3 DNA reads as TGTGCCAGCAGTTACAGTGGGAGGGATGGCTACACCTTC. This encodes CASSYSGRDGYTF.

There are a few counts of this clone. The V call is TRBV5-4, the J call TRBJ2-2, with 8 bases matching TRBD2. V lost 4 bases and J lost 3; bases outside the gene matches: 8. There are 16 residues in the CDR3. Germline V gene lookup returns CDR1 SGHNT and CDR2 YYREEE (reference sequence). For the CDR3, the DNA is TGTGCCAGCAGCCATGCGGGACTAGATCACACCGGGGAGCTGTTTTTT. Amino acid sequence: CASSHAGLDHTGELFF.

In its sample, this clone was seen once. The genes are TRBV6-1 and TRBJ2-2; D perhaps matches TRBD1 (5 bases). V shed 3 bases and J shed 1 base, with 6 bases lying between them. The germline V gene encodes CDR1 MNHNS and CDR2 SASEGT. This CDR3 spans 14 amino acids. The CDR3: CASSDRENTGELFF. The CDR3 coding sequence is TGTGCCAGCAGTGACAGGGAGAACACCGGGGAGCTGTTTTTT.

The chain combines TRBV6-5 with TRBJ2-5; tentative D call: TRBD2 (7 bases). Germline-derived CDR1 and CDR2 are MNHEY and SVGAGI. The CDR3 is 15 amino acids. The V end was cut by 2 bases, the J end by 5 bases, with 15 bases between. CDR3: CASSYPTGGRETQYF. CDR3 in DNA: TGTGCCAGCAGTTACCCGACGGGGGGCCGGGAGACCCAGTACTTC.

This sequence joins TRBV4-1 and TRBJ2-3; D is unclear. The germline CDR1 and CDR2 sequences are MGHRA and YSYEKL. This CDR3 region has 14 residues. The V gene lost 4 bases and the J gene lost 2 bases, with 10 bases spanning the gap. CDR3 in amino acids: CASSRADTTDTQYF. The CDR3 DNA is TGCGCCAGCAGCCGAGCAGACACCACAGATACGCAGTATTTT.

The chain combines TRBV19 with TRBJ1-1, with D perhaps TRBD1 (5 bases). Germline lookup yields CDR1 LNHDA and CDR2 SQIVND (reference sequence). CDR3 length equals 16 residues. Between the trimmed V and J ends, which lost 1 base and 4 bases, there was a span of 16 bases. The CDR3 nucleotides read TGTGCCAGTAGTATAGGTAGGGGTCGGGCGTTCACTGAAGCTTTCTTT. Its translation is CASSIGRGRAFTEAFF.

The V gene is TRBV5-8, the J gene TRBJ1-6, with 8 bases aligning to TRBD1. V shed 3 bases, J shed 6 bases, and the junction held 8 bases outside the gene matches. CDR1 and CDR2 from the germline V gene are SGHTS and YDEGEE. The CDR3 covers 16 residues. The CDR3 DNA reads TGTGCCAGCAGCTCGGGACAGGCGCTTCTTAATTCACCCCTCCACTTT. Encoded protein: CASSSGQALLNSPLHF.

This chain connects TRBV28 to TRBJ1-5; D unresolved. The CDR3 runs to 14 residues. CDR1 is MDHEN and CDR2 is SYDVKM in the germline V gene. V dropped 8 bases and J dropped 0 bases, with 11 bases sitting between them. CDR3 sequence: CASARIDSNQPQHF. CDR3 DNA: TGTGCCAGCGCGAGAATAGATAGCAATCAGCCCCAGCATTTT.

The chain is built from TRBV19 and TRBJ2-1, with 7 bases identical to TRBD1. V trimming: 5 bases; J trimming: 9 bases; junction bases outside the gene matches: 10. Per germline, CDR1 LNHDA and CDR2 SQIVND (reference sequence). This CDR3 region has 14 residues. The CDR3 coding sequence is TGTGCCAGTAGTGAAGAGACAGGGCGTGCTGAGCAGTTCTTC. It yields the protein CASSEETGRAEQFF. The full variable domain, with the rest looked up from reference TRBV19 and TRBJ2-1, is DGGITQSPKYLFRKEGQNVTLSCEQNLNHDAMYWYRQDPGQGLRLIYYSQIVNDFQKGDIAEGYSVSREKKESFPLTVTSAQKNPTAFYLCASSEETGRAEQFFGPGTRLTVL.

The chain couples TRBV7-8 to TRBJ2-5; 10 bases are a match to TRBD2. V lost 8 bases to trimming and J lost 5 bases; unmatched junction nucleotides: 8. Germline CDR1 reads SGHVS; CDR2 reads FQNEAQ. There are 14 residues in the CDR3. CDR3 sequence reads: CASGPGLATETQYF. The DNA of the CDR3 is TGTGCCAGCGGACCGGGACTAGCGACGGAGACCCAGTACTTC.

This clone appeared a single time. The rearrangement joins TRBV10-2 to TRBJ1-5, with D possibly matching TRBD1 (6 bases). This CDR3 contains 15 residues. Trimming took 3 bases from V and 6 from J, leaving 15 bases between them. In germline, CDR1 is WSHSY, CDR2 SAAADI. CDR3 residues: CASSDGDIFRQPQHF. The CDR3 nucleotides read TGCGCCAGCAGTGACGGGGACATATTCCGTCAGCCCCAGCATTTT.

This clone showed up just a few times. The gene calls are TRBV30 and TRBJ2-3, with 7 positions matching TRBD2. Germline loops: CDR1 GTSNPN, CDR2 SVGIG (reference sequence). J gave up 6 bases and V 4 bases, and 7 bases lay outside the gene matches. This CDR3 region has 13 residues. CDR3 sequence (DNA): TGTGCCTGGAATGCGGGGGTCGGGGATACGCAGTATTTT. Translation gives CAWNAGVGDTQYF. Variable domain in full (rest from reference TRBV30 and TRBJ2-3): SQTIHQWPATLVQPVGSPLSLECTVEGTSNPNLYWYRQAAGRGLQLLFYSVGIGQISSEVPQNLSASRPQDRQFILSSKKLLLSDSGFYLCAWNAGVGDTQYFGPGTRLTVL.

J is TRBJ1-1 and V is TRBV9; 7 nucleotides align to TRBD1. After removal of 0 bases from V and 4 bases from J, the junction contained 3 bases not matched to a gene. This CDR3 has 14 amino acids. In germline, CDR1 is SGDLS, CDR2 YYNGEE. CDR3 loop: CASSVGPGGTEAFF. In nucleotides, the CDR3 is TGTGCCAGCAGCGTAGGGCCAGGGGGCACTGAAGCTTTCTTT.

The chain recombines TRBV29-1 with TRBJ2-3; the D gene is possibly TRBD2 (5 bases). Trimming left V 8 bases short and J 3 bases short, with 12 bases between. Germline CDR1 SQVTM, CDR2 ANQGSEA. This CDR3 spans 12 amino acids. The CDR3 nucleotides are TGCAGCCATCGAAGAGGGACAGATACGCAGTATTTT. This sequence encodes CSHRRGTDTQYF.

The J gene is TRBJ2-7, the V gene TRBV28; 11 bases are a match to TRBD2. The CDR3 contains 13 residues. The germline gives CDR1 MDHEN, CDR2 SYDVKM. V dropped 5 bases and J dropped 6; count of bases not matched to a gene: 3. The CDR3 region has the DNA TGTGCCAGCAGTATAGCGGGGGGGATCGAGCAGTACTTC. It translates to CASSIAGGIEQYF. The full variable domain, rest sourced from reference TRBV28 and TRBJ2-7, is DVKVTQSSRYLVKRTGEKVFLECVQDMDHENMFWYRQDPGLGLRLIYFSYDVKMKEKGDIPEGYSVSREKKERFSLILESASTNQTSMYLCASSIAGGIEQYFGPGTRLTVT.

The table lists this clone with a count of one. The chain employs TRBV3-1 (or the pseudogene TRBV3-2) and TRBJ2-5; 9 nucleotides agree with TRBD2. The CDR3 sequence is 18 residues long. The V gene end was trimmed by 1 base and the J gene end by 5 bases; junction bases not matched to a gene: 14. Germline-derived CDR1 and CDR2 are LGHDT and YNNKEL (reference sequence). Here the CDR3 DNA reads TGTGCCAGCAGCCAAGTTTGGCGGCGGCGGGGGGGCTTGGAGACCCAGTACTTC. It translates to CASSQVWRRRGGLETQYF.

The chain recombines TRBV27 with TRBJ2-5; TRBD2 matches at 7 bases. Losses at the gene ends were 2 bases for V and 3 bases for J; bases not matched to a gene: 6. Germline V lookup: CDR1 MNHEY, CDR2 SMNVEV (reference sequence). The CDR3 has 15 residues. The CDR3 DNA is TGTGCCAGCAGTTTACACCTAGCGGAGAAAGAGACCCAGTACTTC. The encoded protein is CASSLHLAEKETQYF.

The J gene is TRBJ2-5, the V gene TRBV28; 11 bases are shared with TRBD2. The germline V gene encodes CDR1 MDHEN and CDR2 SYDVKM. Trimming cost V 3 bases and J 5 bases; bases outside gene matches: 11. The CDR3 extends over 17 amino acids. CDR3: CASSFLGSGGAGETQYF. The CDR3 region has the DNA TGTGCCAGCAGTTTCTTGGGTAGCGGGGGGGCCGGTGAGACCCAGTACTTC.

The rearrangement joins TRBV28 to TRBJ1-1; 7 bases are shared with TRBD1. With 8 bases clipped from V and 10 bases from J, the junction kept 22 bases outside the gene matches. CDR3 size: 16 residues. CDR1 is MDHEN and CDR2 is SYDVKM in the germline V gene. CDR3 sequence (DNA): TGTGCCAGCCTAAGCCCGGGGCCGGGACAGTCTAGTGCAGCTTTCTTT. It is translated as CASLSPGPGQSSAAFF.

This clone was detected a few times. The chain carries TRBV18 and TRBJ2-3, with 7 bases fitting TRBD1. Germline-derived CDR1 and CDR2 are KGHSH and LQKENI. The CDR3 contains 16 residues. V shed 1 base, J shed 3 bases, and the junction held 7 bases outside the gene matches. The CDR3 bases are TGTGCCAGCTCACCACGGGATAAGACAGGGACAGATACGCAGTATTTT. Its translation is CASSPRDKTGTDTQYF.